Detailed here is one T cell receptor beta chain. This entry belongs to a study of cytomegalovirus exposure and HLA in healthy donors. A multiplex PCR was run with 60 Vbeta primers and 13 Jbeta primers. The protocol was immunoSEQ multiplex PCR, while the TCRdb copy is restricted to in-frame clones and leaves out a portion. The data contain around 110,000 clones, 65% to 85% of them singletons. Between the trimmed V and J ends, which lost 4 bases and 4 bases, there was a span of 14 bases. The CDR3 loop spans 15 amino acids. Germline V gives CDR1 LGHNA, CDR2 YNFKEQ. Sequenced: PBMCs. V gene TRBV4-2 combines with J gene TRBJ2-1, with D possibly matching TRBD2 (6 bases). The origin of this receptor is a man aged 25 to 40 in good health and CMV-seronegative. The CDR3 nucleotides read TGTGCCAGCAGCCTACAATCGGGGGATTACAATGAGCAGTTCTTC. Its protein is CASSLQSGDYNEQFF.